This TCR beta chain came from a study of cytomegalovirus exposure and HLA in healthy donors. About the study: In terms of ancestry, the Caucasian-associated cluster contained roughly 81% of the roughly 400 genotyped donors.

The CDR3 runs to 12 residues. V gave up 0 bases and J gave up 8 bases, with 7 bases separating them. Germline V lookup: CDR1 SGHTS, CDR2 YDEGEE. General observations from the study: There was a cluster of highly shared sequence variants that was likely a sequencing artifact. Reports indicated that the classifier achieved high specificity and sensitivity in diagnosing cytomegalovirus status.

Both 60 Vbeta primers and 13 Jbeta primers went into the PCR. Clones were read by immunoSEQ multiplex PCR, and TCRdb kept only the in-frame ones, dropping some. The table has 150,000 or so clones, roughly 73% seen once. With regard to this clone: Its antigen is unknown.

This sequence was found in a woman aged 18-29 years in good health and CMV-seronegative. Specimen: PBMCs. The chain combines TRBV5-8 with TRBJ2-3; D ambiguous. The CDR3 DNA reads TGTGCCAGCAGCTTGGTCGGTTCTACGCAGTATTTT. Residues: CASSLVGSTQYF.